This TCR beta chain was captured in a study of cytomegalovirus exposure and HLA in healthy donors. Study findings and constraints: Accounts indicate the classifier identified cytomegalovirus status with strong specificity and sensitivity.

The primer mix had 60 Vbeta and 13 Jbeta primers. The repertoire was sequenced with immunoSEQ multiplex PCR; TCRdb's copy has only in-frame clones and lacks some. The data contain just under 250,000 clones, about four fifths of them singletons. The table lists this clone with a few counts. Its antigen is not known. Germline V gene data show CDR1 as SGHDT and CDR2 as YYEEEE. CDR3 length equals 16 residues. Trimming pared 6 bases from V and 1 base from J, leaving 19 bases between. V and J are TRBV5-6 and TRBJ2-5; perhaps TRBD1 as D (6 bases). The sequenced sample was PBMCs. The receptor comes from a woman in her forties in good health and CMV-seropositive. The CDR3 coding sequence is TGTGCCAGCAAAAATCTAGGGGGTTTTCTCCAAGAGACCCAGTACTTC. As protein: CASKNLGGFLQETQYF. Complete variable domain (other parts from reference TRBV5-6 and TRBJ2-5): DAGVTQSPTHLIKTRGQQVTLRCSPKSGHDTVSWYQQALGQGPQFIFQYYEEEERQRGNFPDRFSGHQFPNYSSELNVNALLLGDSALYLCASKNLGGFLQETQYFGPGTRLLVL.